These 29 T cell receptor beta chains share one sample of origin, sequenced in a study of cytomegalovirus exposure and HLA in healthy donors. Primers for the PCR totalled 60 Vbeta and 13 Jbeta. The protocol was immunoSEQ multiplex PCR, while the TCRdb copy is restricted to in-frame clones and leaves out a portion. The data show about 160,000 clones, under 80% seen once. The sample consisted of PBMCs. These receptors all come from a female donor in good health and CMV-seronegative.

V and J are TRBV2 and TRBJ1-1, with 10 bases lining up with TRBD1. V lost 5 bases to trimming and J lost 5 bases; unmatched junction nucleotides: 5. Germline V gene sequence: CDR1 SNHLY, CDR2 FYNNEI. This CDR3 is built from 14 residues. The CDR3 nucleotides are TGTGCCAGCAGTTTCGACAGGGGGCTGACTGAAGCTTTCTTT. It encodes CASSFDRGLTEAFF.

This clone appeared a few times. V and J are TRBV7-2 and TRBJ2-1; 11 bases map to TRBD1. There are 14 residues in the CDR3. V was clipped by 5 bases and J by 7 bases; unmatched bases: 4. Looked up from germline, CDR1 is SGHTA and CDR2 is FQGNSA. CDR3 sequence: CASSRTGGRNEQFF. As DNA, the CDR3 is TGTGCCAGCAGCAGGACAGGGGGCCGTAATGAGCAGTTCTTC.

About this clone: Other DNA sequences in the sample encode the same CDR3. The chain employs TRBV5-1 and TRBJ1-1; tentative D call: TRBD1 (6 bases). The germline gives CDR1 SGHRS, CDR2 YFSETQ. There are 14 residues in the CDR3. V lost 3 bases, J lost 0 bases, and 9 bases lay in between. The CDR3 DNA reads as TGCGCCAGCAGCTCCGGACAGTTGAACACTGAAGCTTTCTTT. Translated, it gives CASSSGQLNTEAFF.

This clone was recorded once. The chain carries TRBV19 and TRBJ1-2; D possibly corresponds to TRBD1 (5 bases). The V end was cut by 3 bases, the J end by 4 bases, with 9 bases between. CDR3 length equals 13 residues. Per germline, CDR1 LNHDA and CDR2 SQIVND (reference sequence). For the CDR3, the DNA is TGTGCCAGTAGTATTCAGGGCCTCTATGGCTACACCTTC. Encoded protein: CASSIQGLYGYTF.

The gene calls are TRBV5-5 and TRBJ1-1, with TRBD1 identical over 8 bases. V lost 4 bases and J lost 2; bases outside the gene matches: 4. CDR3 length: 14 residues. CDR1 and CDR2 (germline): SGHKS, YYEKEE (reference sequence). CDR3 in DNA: TGTGCCAGCAGCCGTCCAGGGGGCAACACTGAAGCTTTCTTT. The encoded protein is CASSRPGGNTEAFF.

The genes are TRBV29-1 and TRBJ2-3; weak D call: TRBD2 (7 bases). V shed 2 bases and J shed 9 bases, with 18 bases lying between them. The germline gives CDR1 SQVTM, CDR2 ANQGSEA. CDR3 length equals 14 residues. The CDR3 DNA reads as TGCAGCGTTGAAACGCCGGGGGGCCACCGAACGCAGTATTTT. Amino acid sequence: CSVETPGGHRTQYF.

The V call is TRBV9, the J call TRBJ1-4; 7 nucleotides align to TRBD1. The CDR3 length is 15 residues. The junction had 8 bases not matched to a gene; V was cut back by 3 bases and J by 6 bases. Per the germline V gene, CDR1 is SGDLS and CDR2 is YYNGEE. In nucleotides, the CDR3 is TGTGCCAGCAGCGAGATCGGCAGGGGGGATGAAAAACTGTTTTTT. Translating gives CASSEIGRGDEKLFF.

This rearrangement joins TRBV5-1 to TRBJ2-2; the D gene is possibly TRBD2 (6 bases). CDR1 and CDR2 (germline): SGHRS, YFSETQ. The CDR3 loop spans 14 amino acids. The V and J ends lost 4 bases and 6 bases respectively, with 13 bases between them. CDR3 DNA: TGCGCCAGCAGCGCGGGACCATCATCCGGGGAGCTGTTTTTT. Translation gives CASSAGPSSGELFF.

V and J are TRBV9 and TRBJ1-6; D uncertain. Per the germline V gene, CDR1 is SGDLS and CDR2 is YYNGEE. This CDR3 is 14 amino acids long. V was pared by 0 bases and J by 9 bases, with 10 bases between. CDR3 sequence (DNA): TGTGCCAGCAGCGTAGAATCCGAGGGTTCACCCCTCCACTTT. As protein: CASSVESEGSPLHF.

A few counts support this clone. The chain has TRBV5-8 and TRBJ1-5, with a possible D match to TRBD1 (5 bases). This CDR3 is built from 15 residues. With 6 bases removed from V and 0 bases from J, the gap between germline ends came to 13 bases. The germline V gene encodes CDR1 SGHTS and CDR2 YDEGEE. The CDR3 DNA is TGTGCCAGCATCACAGACAGAAATAGCAATCAGCCCCAGCATTTT. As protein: CASITDRNSNQPQHF.

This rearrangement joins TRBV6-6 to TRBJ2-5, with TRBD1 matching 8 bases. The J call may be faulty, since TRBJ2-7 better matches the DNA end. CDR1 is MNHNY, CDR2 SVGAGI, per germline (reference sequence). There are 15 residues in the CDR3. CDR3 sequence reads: CASSWTGTGAYEQYF. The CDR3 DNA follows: TGTGCCAGCAGTTGGACCGGGACAGGTGCCTACGAGCAGTACTTC.

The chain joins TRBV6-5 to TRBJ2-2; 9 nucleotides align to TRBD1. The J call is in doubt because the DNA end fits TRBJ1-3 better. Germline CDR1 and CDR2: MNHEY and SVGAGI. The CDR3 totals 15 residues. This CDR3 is CASSFTGGTGNTIYF. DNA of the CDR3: TGTGCCAGCAGTTTCACAGGGGGCACTGGAAACACCATATATTTT.

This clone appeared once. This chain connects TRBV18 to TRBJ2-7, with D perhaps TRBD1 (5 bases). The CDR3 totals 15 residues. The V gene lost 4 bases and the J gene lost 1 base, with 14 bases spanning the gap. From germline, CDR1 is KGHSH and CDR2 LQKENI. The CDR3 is CASSQFVDSSYEQYF. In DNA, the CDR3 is TGTGCCAGCTCACAATTCGTCGACAGTTCCTACGAGCAGTACTTC.

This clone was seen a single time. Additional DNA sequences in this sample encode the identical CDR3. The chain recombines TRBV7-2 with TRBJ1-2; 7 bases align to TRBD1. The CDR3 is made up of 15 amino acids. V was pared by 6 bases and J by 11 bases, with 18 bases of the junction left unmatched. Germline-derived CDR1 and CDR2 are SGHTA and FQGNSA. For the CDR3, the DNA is TGTGCCAGCAGTTTACCCGGGACAGACGATTTTTGTTACACCTTC. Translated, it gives CASSLPGTDDFCYTF. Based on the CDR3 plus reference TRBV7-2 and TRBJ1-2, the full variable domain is GAGVSQSPSNKVTEKGKDVELRCDPISGHTALYWYRQSLGQGLEFLIYFQGNSAPDKSGLPSDRFSAERTGGSVSTLTIQRTQQEDSAVYLCASSLPGTDDFCYTFGSGTRLTVV.

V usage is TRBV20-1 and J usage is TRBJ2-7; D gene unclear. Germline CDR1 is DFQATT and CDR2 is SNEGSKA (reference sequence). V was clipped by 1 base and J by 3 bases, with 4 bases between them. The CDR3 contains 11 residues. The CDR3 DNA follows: TGCAGTGCTAGAGTAGACTACGAGCAGTACTTC. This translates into CSARVDYEQYF.

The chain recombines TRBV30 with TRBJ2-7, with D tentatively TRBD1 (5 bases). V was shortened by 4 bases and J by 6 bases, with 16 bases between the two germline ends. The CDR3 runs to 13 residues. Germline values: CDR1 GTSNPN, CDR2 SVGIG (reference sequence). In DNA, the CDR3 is TGTGCCTGGACTCCCGACGCTAGGGGCGAGCAGTACTTC. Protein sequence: CAWTPDARGEQYF.

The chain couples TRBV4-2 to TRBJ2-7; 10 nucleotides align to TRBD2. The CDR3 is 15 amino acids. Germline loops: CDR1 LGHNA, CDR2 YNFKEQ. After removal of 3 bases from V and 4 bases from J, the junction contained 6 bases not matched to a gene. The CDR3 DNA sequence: TGTGCCAGCAGCCAGGGGGGACTAGCGTTATACGAGCAGTACTTC. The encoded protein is CASSQGGLALYEQYF.

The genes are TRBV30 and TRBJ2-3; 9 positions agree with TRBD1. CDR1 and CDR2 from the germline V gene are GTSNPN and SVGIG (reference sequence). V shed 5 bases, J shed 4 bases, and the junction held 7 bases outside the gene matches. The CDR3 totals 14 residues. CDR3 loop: CAWDTGGWADTQYF. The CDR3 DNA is TGTGCCTGGGATACAGGGGGCTGGGCAGATACGCAGTATTTT.

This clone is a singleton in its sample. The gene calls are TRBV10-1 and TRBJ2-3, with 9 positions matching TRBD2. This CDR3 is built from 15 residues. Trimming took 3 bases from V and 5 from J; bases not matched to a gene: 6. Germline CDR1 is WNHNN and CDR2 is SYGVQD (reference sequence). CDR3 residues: CASSERAGGQDTQYF. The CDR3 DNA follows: TGCGCCAGCAGTGAAAGGGCGGGGGGGCAAGATACGCAGTATTTT.

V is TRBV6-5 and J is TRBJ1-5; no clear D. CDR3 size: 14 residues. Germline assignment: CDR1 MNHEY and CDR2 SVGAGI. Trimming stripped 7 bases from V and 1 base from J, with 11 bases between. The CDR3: CASMRAASNQPQHF. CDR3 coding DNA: TGTGCCAGCATGAGGGCAGCCAGCAATCAGCCCCAGCATTTT.

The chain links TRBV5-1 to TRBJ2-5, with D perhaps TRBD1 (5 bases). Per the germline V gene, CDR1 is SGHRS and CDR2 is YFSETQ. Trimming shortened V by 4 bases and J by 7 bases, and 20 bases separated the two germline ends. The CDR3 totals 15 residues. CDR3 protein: CASSPGSPGFGTQYF. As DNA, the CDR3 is TGCGCCAGCAGCCCAGGGTCCCCAGGATTCGGGACCCAGTACTTC.

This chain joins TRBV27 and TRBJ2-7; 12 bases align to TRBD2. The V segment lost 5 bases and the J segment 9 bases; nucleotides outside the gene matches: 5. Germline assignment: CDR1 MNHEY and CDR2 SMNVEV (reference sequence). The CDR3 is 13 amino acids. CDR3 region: CASSLGLAGPQYF. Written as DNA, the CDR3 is TGTGCCAGCAGTCTTGGACTAGCGGGACCGCAGTACTTC.

CDR3 region: CASSDIGGNTEAFF. The CDR3 DNA sequence: TGTGCCAGCAGTGACATAGGGGGGAACACTGAAGCTTTCTTT. The V and J genes are TRBV6-1 and TRBJ1-1, with a possible D match to TRBD1 (6 bases). This CDR3 has 14 amino acids. In germline, CDR1 is MNHNS, CDR2 SASEGT. The V end was cut by 3 bases, the J end by 1 base, with 9 bases between.

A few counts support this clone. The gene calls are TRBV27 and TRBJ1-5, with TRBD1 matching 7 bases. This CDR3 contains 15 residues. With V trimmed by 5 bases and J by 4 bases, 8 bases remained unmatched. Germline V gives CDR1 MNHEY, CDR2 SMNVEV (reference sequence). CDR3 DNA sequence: TGTGCCAGCAGTCCGACAGGGTGGGGAAATCAGCCCCAGCATTTT. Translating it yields CASSPTGWGNQPQHF.

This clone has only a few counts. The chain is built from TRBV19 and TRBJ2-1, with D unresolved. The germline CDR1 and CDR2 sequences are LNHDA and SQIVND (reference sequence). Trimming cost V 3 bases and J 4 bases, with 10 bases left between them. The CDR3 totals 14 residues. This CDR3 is CASSIQAQYNEQFF. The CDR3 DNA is TGTGCCAGTAGTATCCAAGCGCAATACAATGAGCAGTTCTTC.

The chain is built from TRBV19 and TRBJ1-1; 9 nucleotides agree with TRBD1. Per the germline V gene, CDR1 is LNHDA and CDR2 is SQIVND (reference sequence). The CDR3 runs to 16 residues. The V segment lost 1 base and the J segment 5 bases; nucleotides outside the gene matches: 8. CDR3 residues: CASSIGRQGGPTEAFF. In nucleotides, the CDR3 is TGTGCCAGTAGTATAGGTCGACAGGGGGGACCTACTGAAGCTTTCTTT.

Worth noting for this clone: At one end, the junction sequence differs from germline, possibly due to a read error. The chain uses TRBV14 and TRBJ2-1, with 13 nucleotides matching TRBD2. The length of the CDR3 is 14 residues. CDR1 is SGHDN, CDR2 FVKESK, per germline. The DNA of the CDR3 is TGTGCCAGCAGTCAAGAACTAGCGGGAGGGCGGTCGTTCTTC. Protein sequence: CASSQELAGGRSFF. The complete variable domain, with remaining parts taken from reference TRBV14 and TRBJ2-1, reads EAGVTQFPSHSVIEKGQTVTLRCDPISGHDNLYWYRRVMGKEIKFLLHFVKESKQDESGMPNNRFLAERTGGTYSTLKVQPAELEDSGVYFCASSQELAGGRSFFGPGTRLTVL.

The CDR3, as DNA: TGCGCCAGCAGCTTGGGGACAGGGGCCCCGGGAGAGACCCAGTACTTC. This gives the protein CASSLGTGAPGETQYF. The chain has TRBV5-1 and TRBJ2-5; 9 nucleotides line up with TRBD1. Germline trimming cut 0 bases from V and 4 bases from J; bases unmatched to any gene: 7. Germline V gene sequence: CDR1 SGHRS, CDR2 YFSETQ. The CDR3 is 16 amino acids. The full variable domain, with the rest looked up from reference TRBV5-1 and TRBJ2-5, is KAGVTQTPRYLIKTRGQQVTLSCSPISGHRSVSWYQQTPGQGLQFLFEYFSETQRNKGNFPGRFSGRQFSNSRSEMNVSTLELGDSALYLCASSLGTGAPGETQYFGPGTRLLVL.

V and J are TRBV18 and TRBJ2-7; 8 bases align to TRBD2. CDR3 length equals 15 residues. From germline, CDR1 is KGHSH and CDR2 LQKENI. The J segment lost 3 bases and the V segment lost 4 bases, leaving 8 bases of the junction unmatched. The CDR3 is CASSLSGGSFYEQYF. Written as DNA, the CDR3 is TGTGCCAGCTCACTCAGCGGGGGATCCTTCTACGAGCAGTACTTC.